Presented here are 27 T cell receptor beta chains from one specimen sequenced in a study of blood T cell repertoires in COVID-19. Profiling relied on immunoSEQ multiplex PCR, and the TCRdb table lists in-frame clones only, not all of them. The repertoire includes fewer than 150,000 clones, almost 90% of them detected once, and about 10% sits in the top ten. Material for sequencing was peripheral blood. The source is a man aged 50-60 years with active or convalescent COVID-19.

V usage is TRBV9 and J usage is TRBJ2-7; D remains unclear. Deletions cut 0 bases from V and 0 bases from J, with 10 bases between. CDR3 length: 15 residues. Germline V gene data show CDR1 as SGDLS and CDR2 as YYNGEE. The CDR3 sequence is CASSVGSKSSYEQYF. The CDR3 DNA sequence: TGTGCCAGCAGCGTAGGAAGTAAGAGCTCCTACGAGCAGTACTTC.

The chain combines TRBV6-1 with TRBJ1-2; 9 bases align to TRBD1. CDR3 length: 15 amino acids. Germline CDR1 is MNHNS and CDR2 is SASEGT. The J segment lost 5 bases and the V segment lost 0 bases, leaving 4 bases of the junction unmatched. The CDR3: CASSEAGQGGYGYTF. CDR3 nucleotide sequence: TGTGCCAGCAGTGAAGCGGGACAGGGTGGGTATGGCTACACCTTC.

This clone showed up just a few times. The chain couples TRBV7-2 to TRBJ1-3, with 8 bases that match TRBD1. Germline V gene sequence: CDR1 SGHTA, CDR2 FQGNSA. V dropped 5 bases and J dropped 3; count of bases not matched to a gene: 15. The CDR3 is made up of 18 amino acids. CDR3 in amino acids: CASSPRQPDRGSGNTIYF. CDR3 nucleotide sequence: TGTGCCAGCAGCCCCAGGCAACCCGACAGGGGTAGTGGAAACACCATATATTTT. Variable domain in full (rest from reference TRBV7-2 and TRBJ1-3): GAGVSQSPSNKVTEKGKDVELRCDPISGHTALYWYRQSLGQGLEFLIYFQGNSAPDKSGLPSDRFSAERTGGSVSTLTIQRTQQEDSAVYLCASSPRQPDRGSGNTIYFGEGSWLTVV.

The genes are TRBV19 and TRBJ1-5, with TRBD1 as a possible D gene (6 bases). Germline V gene data show CDR1 as LNHDA and CDR2 as SQIVND (reference sequence). CDR3 length equals 12 residues. Trimming removed 8 bases at V and 4 bases at J, with 9 bases between. The CDR3 region is CASGQGNQPQHF. The CDR3 DNA follows: TGTGCCAGTGGTCAGGGGAATCAGCCCCAGCATTTT.

The rearrangement joins TRBV5-1 to TRBJ1-2; possibly TRBD1 for D (5 bases). Per the germline V gene, CDR1 is SGHRS and CDR2 is YFSETQ. CDR3 length: 13 residues. Trimming cost V 0 bases and J 2 bases, with 5 bases left between them. The CDR3 protein is CASSLGQNYGYTF. In nucleotides, the CDR3 is TGCGCCAGCAGCTTGGGACAGAACTATGGCTACACCTTC. Filled out from reference TRBV5-1 and TRBJ1-2, the complete variable domain reads KAGVTQTPRYLIKTRGQQVTLSCSPISGHRSVSWYQQTPGQGLQFLFEYFSETQRNKGNFPGRFSGRQFSNSRSEMNVSTLELGDSALYLCASSLGQNYGYTFGSGTRLTVV.

V is TRBV19 and J is TRBJ2-7; TRBD2 agrees at 12 bases. Germline V gene lookup returns CDR1 LNHDA and CDR2 SQIVND (reference sequence). The CDR3 contains 15 residues. V trimming: 5 bases; J trimming: 1 base; junction bases outside the gene matches: 3. The DNA of the CDR3 is TGTGCCAGTAGTGGACTAGCGGGACTTTCCTACGAGCAGTACTTC. Translating it yields CASSGLAGLSYEQYF.

The chain has TRBV5-1 and TRBJ1-2; D is possibly TRBD1 (6 bases). V was shortened by 4 bases and J by 0 bases, with 13 bases between the two germline ends. CDR1 is SGHRS, CDR2 YFSETQ, per germline. The CDR3 is 15 amino acids. CDR3 residues: CASSLTGSTNYGYTF. Here the CDR3 DNA reads TGCGCCAGCAGCCTAACAGGGTCCACTAACTATGGCTACACCTTC.

The chain has TRBV7-9 and TRBJ1-5; D is possibly TRBD1 (6 bases). The V end lost 5 bases, the J end lost 3 bases, and 14 bases lay between the germline ends. There are 15 residues in the CDR3. The germline V gene has CDR1 SEHNR and CDR2 FQNEAQ (reference sequence). CDR3 amino acids: CASSTTTGFNQPQHF. CDR3 sequence (DNA): TGTGCCAGCAGCACGACAACAGGGTTCAATCAGCCCCAGCATTTT.

This rearrangement joins TRBV5-4 to TRBJ2-2, with TRBD1 identical over 10 bases. From germline, CDR1 is SGHNT and CDR2 YYREEE (reference sequence). This CDR3 has 15 residues. V gave up 2 bases and J gave up 4 bases; unmatched junction bases: 2. This chain's CDR3 is CASSFRDRGTGELFF. The CDR3 bases are TGTGCCAGCAGCTTCCGGGACAGGGGCACCGGGGAGCTGTTTTTT.

The chain recombines TRBV2 with TRBJ1-3; 7 bases are shared with TRBD1. CDR3 length: 16 residues. V trimming: 3 bases; J trimming: 0 bases; junction bases outside the gene matches: 5. Germline loops: CDR1 SNHLY, CDR2 FYNNEI. CDR3 residues: CASSDQGESSGNTIYF. DNA of the CDR3: TGTGCCAGCAGTGACCAGGGGGAGAGCTCTGGAAACACCATATATTTT.

The chain is built from TRBV29-1 and TRBJ2-7; D possibly corresponds to TRBD1 (7 bases). V shed 4 bases and J shed 1 base, with 23 bases lying between them. Germline lookup yields CDR1 SQVTM and CDR2 ANQGSEA. This CDR3 contains 17 residues. This CDR3 reads CSVVGGWTGGSSYEQYF. DNA of the CDR3: TGCAGCGTTGTTGGGGGGTGGACAGGAGGAAGTTCCTACGAGCAGTACTTC.

The CDR3 spells CASRLRTGRLGYTF. The CDR3 DNA reads TGTGCCAGCAGACTAAGGACAGGACGGCTCGGCTACACCTTC. The chain employs TRBV28 and TRBJ1-2, with 7 bases lining up with TRBD1. Germline V gene lookup returns CDR1 MDHEN and CDR2 SYDVKM. The CDR3 is 14 residues long. V lost 6 bases, J lost 8 bases, and 12 bases stayed unmatched.

The chain couples TRBV19 to TRBJ1-5, with a tentative D call TRBD1 (6 bases). The CDR3 has 13 amino acids. The germline V and J ends were trimmed by 5 bases and 4 bases, with 9 bases remaining between them. From germline, CDR1 is LNHDA and CDR2 SQIVND (reference sequence). DNA for the CDR3: TGTGCCAGTAGTGTCGGGACAAATCAGCCCCAGCATTTT. Translated, it gives CASSVGTNQPQHF.

The CDR3 DNA follows: TGTGCCAGCAGCGCAGGACTAGCGGGGTTCCAAGAGACCCAGTACTTC. Translation gives CASSAGLAGFQETQYF. The J gene is TRBJ2-5, the V gene TRBV5-4, with 12 bases lining up with TRBD2. V gave up 4 bases and J gave up 1 base; unmatched junction bases: 5. From germline, CDR1 is SGHNT and CDR2 YYREEE (reference sequence). The CDR3 contains 16 residues. Variable domain in full (rest from reference TRBV5-4 and TRBJ2-5): ETGVTQSPTHLIKTRGQQVTLRCSSQSGHNTVSWYQQALGQGPQFIFQYYREEENGRGNFPPRFSGLQFPNYSSELNVNALELDDSALYLCASSAGLAGFQETQYFGPGTRLLVL.

The chain employs TRBV4-1 and TRBJ1-5; 7 nucleotides line up with TRBD1. This CDR3 comprises 15 residues. Trimming cost V 0 bases and J 1 base; bases outside gene matches: 0. Germline V gene sequence: CDR1 MGHRA, CDR2 YSYEKL. The CDR3 region is CASSQETGSNQPQHF. The CDR3 nucleotides are TGCGCCAGCAGCCAAGAGACAGGGAGCAATCAGCCCCAGCATTTT.

J is TRBJ2-5 and V is TRBV27; D perhaps matches TRBD1 (5 bases). Trimming took 8 bases from V and 4 from J, leaving 11 bases between them. CDR1 MNHEY and CDR2 SMNVEV come from the germline V gene (reference sequence). CDR3 length: 12 amino acids. The chain's CDR3 is CASRGASETQYF. CDR3 nucleotides: TGTGCCAGCCGTGGGGCTTCAGAGACCCAGTACTTC.

The CDR3 region is CASSLDSVNSPLHF. In nucleotides, the CDR3 is TGTGCCAGCAGCCTCGACAGCGTTAATTCACCCCTCCACTTT. This rearrangement joins TRBV28 to TRBJ1-6, with D tentatively TRBD1 (5 bases). Deletions cut 6 bases from V and 6 bases from J, with 12 bases between. The germline V gene encodes CDR1 MDHEN and CDR2 SYDVKM. The CDR3 loop spans 14 amino acids.

The J gene is TRBJ2-4, the V gene TRBV19; D is undetermined. CDR3 length equals 12 residues. V lost 1 base, J lost 5 bases, and 3 bases lay in between. CDR1 and CDR2 (germline): LNHDA, SQIVND (reference sequence). The CDR3 DNA follows: TGTGCCAGTAGTATAGTCGAAAACATTCAGTACTTC. It yields the protein CASSIVENIQYF.

CDR3 protein: CAIRQGVADTQYF. The CDR3 bases are TGTGCCATCAGACAGGGTGTAGCAGATACGCAGTATTTT. The chain links TRBV2 to TRBJ2-3; 7 nucleotides align to TRBD1. The CDR3 spans 13 residues. Germline V gene lookup returns CDR1 SNHLY and CDR2 FYNNEI. Unmatched junction bases numbered 8, after V lost 10 bases and J lost 4 bases.

The V call is TRBV5-6, the J call TRBJ2-6, with D maybe TRBD1 (6 bases). This CDR3 is 19 amino acids long. V was clipped by 4 bases and J by 0 bases, with 20 bases between them. Germline CDR1 and CDR2: SGHDT and YYEEEE. CDR3 bases: TGTGCCAGCAGCCCTCTTGTGACAGGTTACCCCTCTGGGGCCAACGTCCTGACTTTC. This codes for CASSPLVTGYPSGANVLTF. Filled out from reference TRBV5-6 and TRBJ2-6, the complete variable domain reads DAGVTQSPTHLIKTRGQQVTLRCSPKSGHDTVSWYQQALGQGPQFIFQYYEEEERQRGNFPDRFSGHQFPNYSSELNVNALLLGDSALYLCASSPLVTGYPSGANVLTFGAGSRLTVL.

J is TRBJ1-2 and V is TRBV7-9, with 10 positions matching TRBD1. This CDR3 contains 15 residues. The V gene's germline CDR1 is SEHNR and CDR2 FQNEAQ (reference sequence). The ends lost 4 bases at V and 4 bases at J; junction bases unmatched: 6. CDR3 region: CASSSGTGEVYGYTF. The DNA of the CDR3 is TGTGCCAGCAGCTCCGGGACAGGGGAAGTCTATGGCTACACCTTC.

This clone was seen a single time. The CDR3 region has the DNA TGTGCCAGCAGCTCCGGGACAGATAATTCACCCCTCCACTTT. Amino acids: CASSSGTDNSPLHF. V usage is TRBV2 and J usage is TRBJ1-6, with 7 positions matching TRBD1. Germline lookup yields CDR1 SNHLY and CDR2 FYNNEI. Trimming took 6 bases from V and 5 from J; bases not matched to a gene: 4. CDR3 size: 14 residues.

Remarks on this clone: The identical CDR3 is also encoded by other nucleotide sequences in the sample. The chain couples TRBV5-1 to TRBJ2-7; D is ambiguous. The CDR3 consists of 12 residues. Germline assignment: CDR1 SGHRS and CDR2 YFSETQ. The V and J ends lost 1 base and 3 bases respectively, with 5 bases between them. CDR3 bases: TGCGCCAGCAGCTTGACAGACTACGAGCAGTACTTC. Its protein is CASSLTDYEQYF.

This chain connects TRBV11-1 to TRBJ2-3; D remains ambiguous. Deletions cut 3 bases from V and 6 bases from J, with 10 bases between. The V gene's germline CDR1 is SGHAT and CDR2 FQDESV (reference sequence). CDR3 size: 13 residues. For the CDR3, the DNA is TGTGCCAGCAGCTTGGGCCCGCCTGATACGCAGTATTTT. This translates into CASSLGPPDTQYF.

The CDR3 DNA follows: TGCGCCAGCAGCCAAGTGGAGGGAGCCTATGGCTACACCTTC. Encoded protein: CASSQVEGAYGYTF. The J gene is TRBJ1-2, the V gene TRBV4-1; D gene unclear. This CDR3 region has 14 residues. The germline gives CDR1 MGHRA, CDR2 YSYEKL. Trimming took 1 base from V and 4 from J, leaving 10 bases between them.

The chain employs TRBV7-9 and TRBJ2-1, with 9 bases aligning to TRBD2. CDR1 and CDR2 from the germline V gene are SEHNR and FQNEAQ (reference sequence). This CDR3 has 16 residues. Trimming removed 5 bases from V and 1 base from J; junction bases left unmatched: 6. This chain's CDR3 is CASSHPTSGSYNEQFF. CDR3 nucleotides: TGTGCCAGCAGCCATCCGACTAGCGGTTCCTACAATGAGCAGTTCTTC.

The chain uses TRBV27 and TRBJ2-1, with D possibly being TRBD2 (6 bases). CDR3 size: 16 residues. V lost 5 bases to trimming and J lost 4 bases, with 18 bases between them. Per the germline V gene, CDR1 is MNHEY and CDR2 is SMNVEV (reference sequence). The CDR3 protein is CASSPPGRGAYNEQFF. In DNA form, the CDR3 reads TGTGCCAGCAGTCCTCCAGGGCGCGGGGCTTACAATGAGCAGTTCTTC.